A single sample gave rise to the 25 T cell receptor beta chains below, sequenced in a study of cytotoxic CD8 clonotypes in ibrutinib-treated CLL (dated by TCRdb to about 2021). Sample time point, as interpreted from the label and publication: 12 months on ibrutinib. To prepare the library, the immunoSEQ multiplex PCR assay was applied. This immuneACCESS table, as held by TCRdb, lists in-frame sequences with V and J called but not all clones. Of the missing ones, under half trace to an unresolved V gene in checked studies; the others have no known cause. Recorded for this sample are roughly 130,000 clones; approximately 90% of them occurred a single time. The biggest ten clones account for about a tenth of the sample. The sample consisted of PBMCs, taken after 12 months of ibrutinib treatment. Receptor source: a human donor with chronic lymphocytic leukemia.

As for this clone: In the same sample, other DNA sequences code for this CDR3. The J gene is TRBJ2-7, the V gene TRBV6-5, with D possibly being TRBD1 or TRBD2 (5 bases each). The CDR3 length is 15 residues. The V gene lost 4 bases and the J gene lost 4 bases, with 17 bases spanning the gap. Germline-derived CDR1 and CDR2 are MNHEY and SVGAGI. CDR3 sequence reads: CASSLGTALSYEQYF. CDR3 DNA sequence: TGTGCCAGCAGTTTGGGGACCGCCCTTTCATACGAGCAGTACTTC.

This chain joins TRBV5-1 and TRBJ2-3, with 8 bases identical to TRBD2. J lost 0 bases, V lost 3 bases, and 3 bases had no gene match. CDR1 SGHRS and CDR2 YFSETQ come from the germline V gene. The CDR3 sequence is 15 residues long. The CDR3 nucleotides read TGCGCCAGCAGCTCCATAGCGGGGAGCACAGATACGCAGTATTTT. Its translation: CASSSIAGSTDTQYF.

V usage is TRBV19 and J usage is TRBJ2-3, with D possibly being TRBD1 (6 bases). Trimming shortened V by 3 bases and J by 3 bases, and 19 bases separated the two germline ends. Germline CDR1 LNHDA, CDR2 SQIVND (reference sequence). The CDR3 extends over 17 amino acids. CDR3 region: CASSMDSQLRGTDTQYF. CDR3 nucleotides: TGTGCCAGTAGTATGGACAGTCAACTCCGCGGGACAGATACGCAGTATTTT. Full variable domain (outside the CDR3, taken from reference TRBV19 and TRBJ2-3): DGGITQSPKYLFRKEGQNVTLSCEQNLNHDAMYWYRQDPGQGLRLIYYSQIVNDFQKGDIAEGYSVSREKKESFPLTVTSAQKNPTAFYLCASSMDSQLRGTDTQYFGPGTRLTVL.

The V call is TRBV28, the J call TRBJ1-4; tentatively, D is TRBD1 (5 bases). Germline V CDR1 and CDR2: MDHEN, SYDVKM. CDR3 length equals 14 residues. Trimming took 6 bases from V and 4 from J, leaving 12 bases between them. The CDR3 nucleotides are TGTGCCAGCAGCACCGACAGCCTTAATGAAAAACTGTTTTTT. Residues: CASSTDSLNEKLFF.

V gene TRBV5-1 combines with J gene TRBJ2-2; D call uncertain. The CDR3 contains 14 residues. V was cut by 3 bases and J by 4 bases, with 10 bases left in between. Germline CDR1 and CDR2: SGHRS and YFSETQ. In DNA, the CDR3 is TGCGCCAGCAGCTCTTACAGAAGCACCGGGGAGCTGTTTTTT. As protein: CASSSYRSTGELFF.

This rearrangement joins TRBV11-3 to TRBJ2-3, with D possibly matching TRBD2 (5 bases). The V end was cut by 5 bases, the J end by 2 bases, with 11 bases between. The CDR3 has 14 residues. Per germline, CDR1 SGHNT and CDR2 YENEEA. CDR3 in DNA: TGTGCCAGCAGCCCTCAGCGGTCCACAGATACGCAGTATTTT. Translated: CASSPQRSTDTQYF.

The V and J genes are TRBV11-1 and TRBJ2-7; D is unclear. Germline V lookup: CDR1 SGHAT, CDR2 FQDESV (reference sequence). V was shortened by 2 bases and J by 1 base, with 9 bases between the two germline ends. The CDR3 runs 14 residues. This CDR3 reads CASSLSDGSYEQYF. CDR3 nucleotides: TGTGCCAGCAGCTTATCCGACGGGTCCTACGAGCAGTACTTC. The entire variable domain, with the rest obtained from reference TRBV11-1 and TRBJ2-7, is as follows: EAEVAQSPRYKITEKSQAVAFWCDPISGHATLYWYRQILGQGPELLVQFQDESVVDDSQLPKDRFSAERLKGVDSTLKIQPAELGDSAMYLCASSLSDGSYEQYFGPGTRLTVT.

This chain joins TRBV2 and TRBJ2-7, with D possibly matching TRBD2 (6 bases). This CDR3 has 13 residues. V lost 10 bases and J 4 bases, leaving 17 bases between the germline ends. Germline lookup yields CDR1 SNHLY and CDR2 FYNNEI. The CDR3, as DNA: TGTGCCAACACCGGGACTTTAGCTTACGAGCAGTACTTC. Its translation is CANTGTLAYEQYF.

The CDR3 sequence is CASSRGGSGANVLTF. CDR3 nucleotide sequence: TGTGCCAGCAGCCGAGGGGGCTCTGGGGCCAACGTCCTGACTTTC. This chain links TRBV11-3 with TRBJ2-6, with a weak D call TRBD1 (6 bases). The germline CDR1 and CDR2 sequences are SGHNT and YENEEA. CDR3 length equals 15 residues. V gave up 5 bases and J gave up 0 bases, with 8 bases separating them.

The genes are TRBV15 and TRBJ2-1; TRBD2 aligns across 9 bases. V lost 0 bases, J lost 9 bases, and 6 bases stayed unmatched. Germline V CDR1 and CDR2: LNHNV, YYDKDF (reference sequence). CDR3 length: 15 amino acids. The CDR3 region is CATSRDRAGGVEQFF. Written as DNA, the CDR3 is TGTGCCACCAGCAGAGATCGGGCGGGAGGGGTTGAGCAGTTCTTC.

This chain uses TRBV20-1 with TRBJ2-3, with D unresolved. Germline loops: CDR1 DFQATT, CDR2 SNEGSKA (reference sequence). This CDR3 has 11 residues. Trimming took 1 base from V and 3 from J, leaving 2 bases between them. The CDR3 reads CSARGTDTQYF. As DNA, the CDR3 is TGCAGTGCTAGAGGTACAGATACGCAGTATTTT.

The V and J genes are TRBV13 and TRBJ1-3, with TRBD1 matching over 7 bases. The germline V gene encodes CDR1 PRHDT and CDR2 FYEKMQ (reference sequence). J lost 4 bases, V lost 5 bases, and 11 bases had no gene match. The length of the CDR3 is 16 residues. The CDR3, as DNA: TGTGCCAGCAGCCAGGCGACAGGGTTTATCGGAAACACCATATATTTT. It specifies CASSQATGFIGNTIYF.

The gene calls are TRBV4-3 and TRBJ1-1; 9 nucleotides agree with TRBD1. Germline V gives CDR1 LGHNA, CDR2 YSLEER. The trim removed 0 bases at V and 5 bases at J, leaving 4 bases unmatched. The CDR3 has 15 amino acids. CDR3 amino acids: CASSQEDRGGTEAFF. The CDR3 coding sequence is TGCGCCAGCAGCCAAGAGGACAGGGGAGGGACTGAAGCTTTCTTT.

The rearrangement uses TRBV11-2 and TRBJ1-1; D remains ambiguous. Trimming pared 0 bases from V and 12 bases from J, leaving 17 bases between. The CDR3 length is 14 residues. The germline V gene has CDR1 SGHAT and CDR2 FQNNGV. The CDR3 DNA follows: TGTGCCAGCAGCTTAGAGGGGTCAAAAACGGGAACTTTCTTT. It codes for CASSLEGSKTGTFF.

The rearrangement joins TRBV6-4 to TRBJ2-3, with TRBD1 matching 7 bases. The V segment lost 2 bases and the J segment 4 bases; nucleotides outside the gene matches: 3. CDR3 length equals 14 residues. The V gene's germline CDR1 is MRHNA and CDR2 SNTAGT. For the CDR3, the DNA is TGTGCCAGCAGTGACAGGGGGCTGGCAGATACGCAGTATTTT. Its translation: CASSDRGLADTQYF.

CDR3 protein: CASSPYPQGSNSYEQYF. CDR3 in DNA: TGTGCCAGCTCACCATATCCCCAGGGATCTAACTCCTACGAGCAGTACTTC. V and J are TRBV18 and TRBJ2-7; tentatively, D is TRBD1 (5 bases). CDR3 size: 17 residues. CDR1 is KGHSH and CDR2 is LQKENI in the germline V gene. The V end was cut by 2 bases, the J end by 0 bases, with 17 bases between.

This clone showed up just a few times. The genes are TRBV5-4 and TRBJ2-1, with 8 bases fitting TRBD1. CDR1 SGHNT and CDR2 YYREEE come from the germline V gene (reference sequence). Unmatched junction bases numbered 8, after V lost 0 bases and J lost 3 bases. The CDR3 has 17 residues. This chain's CDR3 is CASSLGPTGGVYNEQFF. The CDR3 DNA follows: TGTGCCAGCAGCTTGGGTCCTACAGGGGGAGTCTACAATGAGCAGTTCTTC.

The rearrangement uses TRBV15 and TRBJ2-7; 8 bases are a match to TRBD2. The CDR3 contains 12 residues. Trimming at V came to 4 bases and at J to 7 bases, leaving 3 bases not matched to a gene. CDR1 is LNHNV, CDR2 YYDKDF, per germline (reference sequence). As DNA, the CDR3 is TGTGCCACCAGCACCCGGGGGGGGGAGCAGTACTTC. Its translation is CATSTRGGEQYF.

The DNA of the CDR3 is TGTGCCATCAGTGAGTCTGGTAGGGATCGTGAGCAGTTCTTC. Residues: CAISESGRDREQFF. The chain combines TRBV10-3 with TRBJ2-1; D is uncertain. The CDR3 sequence is 14 residues long. Germline V gene data show CDR1 as ENHRY and CDR2 as SYGVKD. V lost 0 bases to trimming and J lost 9 bases, with 12 bases between them.

The rearrangement links TRBV19 to TRBJ1-5; D ambiguous. V was shortened by 6 bases and J by 7 bases, with 10 bases between the two germline ends. CDR3 length: 12 residues. Germline CDR1 reads LNHDA; CDR2 reads SQIVND (reference sequence). CDR3 protein: CASRTGGQPQHF. Here the CDR3 DNA reads TGTGCCAGTAGAACTGGTGGGCAGCCCCAGCATTTT.

The CDR3: CASIAHQGASYEQYF. The CDR3 region has the DNA TGTGCCAGCATCGCCCATCAGGGGGCATCCTACGAGCAGTACTTC. The chain joins TRBV11-2 to TRBJ2-7, with 8 bases matching TRBD1. With V trimmed by 7 bases and J by 1 base, 9 bases remained unmatched. Germline V CDR1 and CDR2: SGHAT, FQNNGV. The CDR3 is 15 amino acids.

The chain combines TRBV9 with TRBJ2-7, with 11 bases that match TRBD2. With V trimmed by 0 bases and J by 2 bases, 4 bases remained unmatched. Germline values: CDR1 SGDLS, CDR2 YYNGEE. This CDR3 is 16 amino acids long. CDR3 region: CASSVARLAGTYEQYF. In nucleotides, the CDR3 is TGTGCCAGCAGCGTAGCTCGACTAGCGGGAACCTACGAGCAGTACTTC.

CDR3 in DNA: TGTGCCAGCAGCTTACTAGGTACCCCCAGCAACTACGAGCAGTACTTC. Protein sequence: CASSLLGTPSNYEQYF. The chain employs TRBV28 and TRBJ2-7; TRBD2 might be the D (5 bases). The CDR3 spans 16 residues. V lost 6 bases and J lost 3, with 21 bases in between. From germline, CDR1 is MDHEN and CDR2 SYDVKM.

V and J are TRBV6-5 and TRBJ2-3, with unresolved D. V was shortened by 0 bases and J by 2 bases, with 12 bases between the two germline ends. CDR3 size: 16 residues. Looked up from germline, CDR1 is MNHEY and CDR2 is SVGAGI. The CDR3 nucleotides read TGTGCCAGCAGTTACTCGTCCAGTATTTTCACAGATACGCAGTATTTT. Residues: CASSYSSSIFTDTQYF.

The genes are TRBV27 and TRBJ2-7, with D perhaps assigned TRBD1 or TRBD2 (5 bases each). CDR1 and CDR2 (germline): MNHEY, SMNVEV (reference sequence). This CDR3 comprises 15 residues. V was clipped by 6 bases and J by 1 base, with 16 bases between them. The CDR3 is CASRPGTQMSYEQYF. The CDR3 coding sequence is TGTGCCAGCAGGCCCGGGACGCAGATGTCCTACGAGCAGTACTTC.